This is a list of T cell receptor beta chains from one sample in a study of blood T cell repertoires in COVID-19. Generated by immunoSEQ multiplex PCR, the TCRdb table keeps only in-frame clones and is missing some. The table lists around 170,000 clones, approximately 90% of them singletons, with 2.5% to 3.5% in the top ten. Sequencing used peripheral blood. These receptors all come from a woman aged 30 to 39 with active or convalescent COVID-19. The CDR3 runs from the conserved cysteine through the conserved F or W. A D gene is named only where the DNA matches it firmly. Expanded clones are given a class, and other clones once, few, many or no size at all.

J gene | clone size | V gene | D gene | CDR3 protein | CDR3 DNA
TRBJ1-1 | - | TRBV5-4 | - | CASSLGGRMNTEAFF | TGTGCCAGCAGTCTGGGGGGACGGATGAACACTGAAGCTTTCTTT
TRBJ1-6 | once | TRBV27 | TRBD1 | CASSLQGTGGGYSPLHF | TGTGCCAGCAGTTTACAAGGGACAGGGGGCGGGTATTCACCCCTCCACTTT
TRBJ2-1 | - | TRBV5-1 | - | CASSFTGSNEQFF | TGCGCCAGCAGCTTTACAGGGTCCAATGAGCAGTTCTTC
TRBJ1-2 | - | TRBV28 | - | CASRTGNNYGYTF | TGTGCCAGCAGAACAGGCAACAACTATGGCTACACCTTC
TRBJ2-1 | - | TRBV19 | TRBD1 | CASSIVPTGGYNEQFF | TGTGCCAGTAGTATAGTTCCGACAGGGGGCTACAATGAGCAGTTCTTC
TRBJ2-7 | - | TRBV30 | - | CAWAQEGDEQYF | TGTGCCTGGGCCCAGGAAGGTGACGAGCAGTACTTC
TRBJ2-1 | - | TRBV5-5 | - | CASSLSGHEQFF | TGTGCCAGCAGCTTGTCAGGGCATGAGCAGTTCTTC
TRBJ2-3 | once | TRBV11-3 | TRBD2 | CASSVGTSETDTQYF | TGTGCCAGCAGCGTCGGGACTAGCGAGACAGATACGCAGTATTTT
TRBJ1-2 | - | TRBV7-8 | TRBD1 | CASSPGQGDYGYTF | TGTGCCAGCAGCCCCGGACAGGGAGACTATGGCTACACCTTC
TRBJ2-7 | few | TRBV10-3 | - | CAISELQAGVDEQYF | TGTGCCATCAGTGAGCTCCAGGCAGGGGTCGACGAGCAGTACTTC
TRBJ2-1 | - | TRBV3-1/TRBV3-2 | TRBD1 | CASSQKGQGAMYNEQFF | TGTGCCAGCAGCCAAAAGGGACAGGGGGCGATGTACAATGAGCAGTTCTTC
TRBJ2-7 | - | TRBV6-6 | TRBD1 | CASSPGTGRRGQYF | TGTGCCAGCAGCCCTGGGACAGGGAGAAGGGGGCAGTACTTC
TRBJ1-4 | few | TRBV2 | - | CASRRTGLREKLFF | TGTGCCAGCAGGAGAACAGGGTTACGCGAAAAACTGTTTTTT
TRBJ1-1 | - | TRBV6-5 | TRBD1 | CASSYSPGQGNTEAFF | TGTGCCAGCAGTTACTCACCGGGACAGGGGAACACTGAAGCTTTCTTT
TRBJ2-1 | - | TRBV18 | TRBD1 | CASSPPGGQGGDNEQFF | TGTGCCAGCTCACCACCAGGGGGACAGGGAGGCGACAATGAGCAGTTCTTC
TRBJ1-1 | - | TRBV7-2 | - | CASSLFGQKTEAFF | TGTGCCAGCAGCTTGTTTGGACAGAAAACTGAAGCTTTCTTT
TRBJ1-1 | - | TRBV3-1/TRBV3-2 | TRBD1 | CASSQEGRGRLGNTEAFF | TGTGCCAGCAGCCAAGAGGGCAGGGGGCGTCTTGGGAACACTGAAGCTTTCTTT
TRBJ2-7 | - | TRBV19 | - | CASSIGLGSYEQYF | TGTGCCAGTAGTATAGGACTGGGCTCCTACGAGCAGTACTTC
TRBJ1-5 | - | TRBV18 | TRBD1 | CASSRDRDNQPQHF | TGTGCCAGCTCCCGAGACAGGGACAATCAGCCCCAGCATTTT
TRBJ1-1 | - | TRBV19 | TRBD1 | CASSISTGVGEAFF | TGTGCCAGTAGTATATCGACAGGGGTCGGTGAAGCTTTCTTT
TRBJ1-6 | - | TRBV5-5 | - | CASSAGTSSPLHF | TGTGCCAGCAGCGCCGGGACTTCATCACCCCTCCACTTT
TRBJ1-5 | - | TRBV27 | - | CASSLAVDSNQPQHF | TGTGCCAGCAGTTTGGCGGTGGATAGCAATCAGCCCCAGCATTTT
TRBJ2-3 | - | TRBV9 | TRBD2 | CASSVHTSGGAGLTDTQYF | TGTGCCAGCAGCGTACATACTAGCGGGGGGGCTGGCCTTACCGATACGCAGTATTTT
TRBJ1-1 | - | TRBV7-8 | - | CASSLARATEAFF | TGTGCCAGCAGCTTAGCGAGGGCTACTGAAGCTTTCTTT
TRBJ2-7 | - | TRBV11-2 | TRBD2 | CASSLTSGLAPYEQYF | TGTGCCAGCAGCCTTACCTCCGGACTAGCCCCCTACGAGCAGTACTTC
TRBJ2-7 | - | TRBV7-2 | TRBD2 | CASSGPGLAGYEQYF | TGTGCCAGCAGCGGGCCGGGACTAGCGGGATACGAGCAGTACTTC
TRBJ1-2 | once | TRBV6-5 | - | CASTSKRTANYGYTF | TGTGCCAGCACCTCTAAGAGGACAGCTAACTATGGCTACACCTTC
TRBJ2-7 | - | TRBV5-4 | - | CASSLQLGDEQYF | TGTGCCAGCAGCTTGCAACTCGGGGACGAGCAGTACTTC
TRBJ2-2 | - | TRBV5-6 | - | CASSLPVVNTGELFF | TGTGCCAGCAGCTTGCCCGTTGTGAACACCGGGGAGCTGTTTTTT
TRBJ2-3 | - | TRBV6-5 | TRBD2 | CASSGPGLDTDTQYF | TGTGCCAGCAGCGGACCGGGACTAGACACAGATACGCAGTATTTT
TRBJ1-1 | - | TRBV7-2 | - | CASSLVVLAVTEAFF | TGTGCCAGCAGCTTAGTTGTATTGGCAGTCACTGAAGCTTTCTTT
TRBJ2-3 | - | TRBV7-6 | TRBD2 | CASSLGRGKGSSGRTDTQYF | TGTGCCAGCAGCTTAGGGAGGGGAAAAGGCTCTAGCGGGAGAACAGATACGCAGTATTTT
TRBJ2-7 | once | TRBV19 | TRBD2 | CASKETSGMNSYEQYF | TGTGCCAGTAAGGAGACTAGCGGGATGAACTCCTACGAGCAGTACTTC
TRBJ1-5 | once | TRBV6-2/TRBV6-3 | TRBD1 | CASSSAGTGNQPQHF | TGTGCCAGCAGTTCCGCGGGGACAGGGAATCAGCCCCAGCATTTT
TRBJ2-7 | - | TRBV6-5 | - | CASTSSVLEQYF | TGTGCCAGCACCTCCTCCGTACTCGAGCAGTACTTC
TRBJ1-1 | - | TRBV5-1 | TRBD1 | CASSFRDRGENTEAFF | TGCGCCAGCAGCTTCCGGGACAGGGGGGAGAACACTGAAGCTTTCTTT
TRBJ1-2 | - | TRBV19 | - | CASSIHAGRITGYGYTF | TGTGCCAGTAGTATCCATGCAGGGAGGATAACAGGCTATGGCTACACCTTC
TRBJ1-6 | - | TRBV19 | TRBD1 | CASSMGQIYNSPLHF | TGTGCCAGTAGTATGGGACAGATTTATAATTCACCCCTCCACTTT
TRBJ2-7 | - | TRBV20-1 | - | CSARASYEQYF | TGCAGTGCTAGGGCCTCCTACGAGCAGTACTTC
TRBJ1-1 | - | TRBV5-4 | - | CASSLAPGTEAFF | TGTGCCAGCAGCCTGGCGCCAGGCACTGAAGCTTTCTTT